A selection of T cell receptor beta chains follows, all from one sample in a study of blood T cell repertoires in COVID-19. Sequencing was performed with immunoSEQ multiplex PCR; in TCRdb, only in-frame clones are kept and a portion is missing. The sample carries about 290,000 clones, around four fifths recorded once. The source material was peripheral blood. These receptors were taken from a woman between 50 and 59 years old with active or convalescent COVID-19. Both conserved end residues are trimmed from each CDR3.

TRBJ2-1,TRBV11-3,ASSLDPGTSGELYNEQF
TRBJ1-2,TRBV28,ASSLYGLGYGYT
TRBJ2-7,TRBV5-6,ASSLVRGGEQY
TRBJ1-5,TRBV2,ASRPDGERPQH
TRBJ1-2,TRBV28,ASTLGESGYT
TRBJ1-1,TRBV19,ASSIATGGNTEAF
TRBJ1-2,TRBV18,ASSPDTANYGYT
TRBJ1-2,TRBV28,ASSLGTNYGYT
TRBJ1-2,TRBV4-2,ASSQRGPEPAGYT
TRBJ1-4,TRBV29-1,SVELDRDEKLF
TRBJ2-2,TRBV5-1,ASSSIRGRTGELF
TRBJ2-1,TRBV3-1/TRBV3-2,ASSHRRWRGNEQF
TRBJ1-6,TRBV2,ASNGLLSSYNSPLH
TRBJ2-7,TRBV7-9,ASSLQGAGEQY
TRBJ1-1,TRBV5-1,ASRWVEDTEAF
TRBJ1-2,TRBV5-6,ASRGRGQSGYT
TRBJ1-5,TRBV2,ASSWQANQPQH
TRBJ2-7,TRBV21-1,ASQRGGTYEQY
TRBJ1-4,TRBV28,ATQQATNEKLF
TRBJ1-5,TRBV28,ASSRRVSGNQPQH
TRBJ1-2,TRBV6-5,ASRKTGSYGYT
TRBJ1-1,TRBV6-5,ASSFTGVLNTEAF
TRBJ1-5,TRBV6-2/TRBV6-3,ASSNTGWQPQH
TRBJ2-1,TRBV12-1,ASSRTSGRAESYNEQF
TRBJ1-2,TRBV6-5,ASGGPTGNYGYT
TRBJ1-4,TRBV7-2,ASSASRDRAVREKLF
TRBJ2-5,TRBV7-2,ASRLAGGWTQY
TRBJ1-2,TRBV19,ATATGWNGYT
TRBJ1-1,TRBV19,ASSPTGGSFRMNTEAF
TRBJ1-2,TRBV4-2,ASSRTGTGNYGYT
TRBJ1-1,TRBV5-4,ASSPGGGTTGGNTEAF
TRBJ1-1,TRBV29-1,SVVGTVSTEAF
TRBJ1-2,TRBV5-1,ASSLSPAGWYGYT
TRBJ2-7,TRBV5-1,ASSSDGKGAYEQY
TRBJ1-6,TRBV25-1,ASMAVWNSPLH
TRBJ2-1,TRBV7-8,ASSLRGGPFLNEQF
TRBJ1-5,TRBV19,ASMEGGQWQPQH
TRBJ2-7,TRBV11-2,ASSLTSYYEQY
TRBJ2-1,TRBV13,ASSPRLAGVVEQF
TRBJ2-3,TRBV28,ASSHISTDTQY
TRBJ1-2,TRBV7-2,ASSLVGGRGDNYGYT
TRBJ2-7,TRBV5-1,ASSPGLAPSSYEQY